This entry lists 25 T cell receptor beta chains sequenced from one sample in a study of CD8+CD57+ T cells in acquired aplastic anemia (dated by TCRdb to between 2018 and 2020). Flow cytometry had shown CD8+CD57+ cell expansion in the patients selected for sequencing. Sequencing used an Illumina HiSeq 2000. Genomic DNA was used as template for profiling of TCR beta VDJ combinations and CDR3 sequences. In-frame beta chains were kept once TCRdb had trimmed the public reads at Q25 with fastp and called clones with MiXCR. CDR3 protein sequences are deduplicated, and each keeps its most common genes and DNA. Recorded for this sample are just over 450,000 distinct CDR3 sequences; around a third of them occurred a single time. Less than 0.85% of the sample goes to the ten largest clones. Sequenced sample: sorted CD4+, CD8+, or CD8+CD57+ T cells (not recorded which) from PBMCs. These receptors all stem from a human donor with aplastic anemia.

This clonotype was detected ten times or more. The chain has TRBV29-1 and TRBJ1-2; D not resolved. CDR3 length: 13 residues. Germline-derived CDR1 and CDR2 are SQVTM and ANQGSEA. The V end was cut by 5 bases, the J end by 5 bases, with 15 bases between. CDR3 amino acids: CSVKPRPGYGYTF. CDR3 DNA: TGCAGCGTTAAACCCCGGCCGGGTTATGGCTACACCTTC.

This chain joins TRBV5-6 and TRBJ2-1; D uncertain. This CDR3 has 14 residues. Trimming took 3 bases from V and 2 from J, leaving 9 bases between them. CDR1 is SGHDT and CDR2 is YYEEEE in the germline V gene. This CDR3 is CASSSWWAYNEQFF. The DNA for the CDR3 is TGTGCCAGCAGCTCCTGGTGGGCCTACAATGAGCAGTTCTTC.

The chain has TRBV10-3 and TRBJ1-2; 7 nucleotides agree with TRBD1. V was pared by 8 bases and J by 4 bases, with 10 bases of the junction left unmatched. CDR1 and CDR2 from the germline V gene are ENHRY and SYGVKD. The CDR3 has 14 residues. CDR3 region: CAISGTDTPYGYTF. CDR3 coding DNA: TGTGCCATCTCCGGGACAGATACCCCCTATGGCTACACCTTC.

The chain links TRBV2 to TRBJ1-1, with TRBD1 identical over 7 bases. The CDR3 sequence is 13 residues long. Germline CDR1 is SNHLY and CDR2 is FYNNEI. V shed 10 bases, J shed 3 bases, and the junction held 8 bases outside the gene matches. The CDR3, as DNA: TGTGCCAACACCAGGGGGATAGACACTGAAGCTTTCTTT. Protein product: CANTRGIDTEAFF.

This clonotype was seen a handful of times. This chain links TRBV18 with TRBJ1-2; 9 bases are shared with TRBD1. The CDR3 spans 14 residues. The germline CDR1 and CDR2 sequences are KGHSH and LQKENI. V lost 3 bases and J lost 5; bases outside the gene matches: 4. This CDR3 reads CASSPPGQGYGYTF. The CDR3 nucleotides read TGTGCCAGCTCACCCCCGGGACAGGGTTATGGCTACACCTTC. Full variable domain (missing parts from reference TRBV18 and TRBJ1-2): NAGVMQNPRHLVRRRGQEARLRCSPMKGHSHVYWYRQLPEEGLKFMVYLQKENIIDESGMPKERFSAEFPKEGPSILRIQQVVRGDSAAYFCASSPPGQGYGYTFGSGTRLTVV.

The chain has TRBV2 and TRBJ1-5, with D hard to call. The CDR3 contains 12 residues. V was cut by 6 bases and J by 8 bases, with 11 bases left in between. The germline V gene has CDR1 SNHLY and CDR2 FYNNEI. The CDR3 nucleotides read TGTGCCAGCAGCGCGGGGTTAAAGCCCCAGCATTTT. Protein sequence: CASSAGLKPQHF.

This clonotype was detected many times. The chain is built from TRBV20-1 and TRBJ2-7, with 8 bases matching TRBD1. The CDR3 has 13 amino acids. CDR1 is DFQATT and CDR2 is SNEGSKA in the germline V gene (reference sequence). V dropped 5 bases and J dropped 0; count of bases not matched to a gene: 3. The DNA for the CDR3 is TGCAGTGCTTGGGACAGGAGCTCCTACGAGCAGTACTTC. It yields the protein CSAWDRSSYEQYF.

The chain joins TRBV5-4 to TRBJ2-1; TRBD2 matches at 9 bases. With V trimmed by 2 bases and J by 7 bases, 7 bases remained unmatched. The CDR3 loop spans 15 amino acids. The germline V gene encodes CDR1 SGHNT and CDR2 YYREEE (reference sequence). CDR3 nucleotides: TGTGCCAGCAGCTTTAAGCGGGAGGTTCGGAATGAGCAGTTCTTC. Translating gives CASSFKREVRNEQFF.

The sample holds one count of this clonotype. This chain connects TRBV12-5 to TRBJ2-1, with D possibly TRBD1 on 6 matching bases. In germline, CDR1 is LGHNT, CDR2 FRNRAP. V lost 6 bases and J lost 4, with 19 bases in between. The CDR3 runs 16 residues. CDR3 in DNA: TGTGCTAGTGGCCCTCCCGGGACACGGCGGTACAATGAGCAGTTCTTC. Translated, it gives CASGPPGTRRYNEQFF.

In this sample, this clonotype turned up many times. CDR3 DNA: TGTGCCAGTAGCCGGGACAGGGTGGACGTGCAGTACTTC. This sequence encodes CASSRDRVDVQYF. The chain has TRBV19 and TRBJ2-7; 9 bases align to TRBD1. Germline assignment: CDR1 LNHDA and CDR2 SQIVND (reference sequence). The CDR3 spans 13 residues. Trimming took 6 bases from V and 9 from J; bases not matched to a gene: 9.

Ten or more counts support this clonotype. The CDR3 region has the DNA TGCAGTGCTTCCCAGACGGGTGGCTACACCTTC. Translated: CSASQTGGYTF. The chain is built from TRBV20-1 and TRBJ1-2; no firm D call. Germline V gene data show CDR1 as DFQATT and CDR2 as SNEGSKA (reference sequence). Trimming took 5 bases from V and 7 from J, leaving 11 bases between them. This CDR3 comprises 11 residues.

Ten or more counts support this clonotype. V usage is TRBV19 and J usage is TRBJ2-1, with D unclear. V lost 7 bases and J lost 0, with 10 bases in between. The CDR3 length is 14 residues. The germline CDR1 and CDR2 sequences are LNHDA and SQIVND (reference sequence). CDR3 DNA: TGTGCCAGTAACCGGGCGGTCTCCTACAATGAGCAGTTCTTC. This gives the protein CASNRAVSYNEQFF.

This clonotype was seen ten or more times. The V call is TRBV15, the J call TRBJ2-2; 10 nucleotides agree with TRBD1. The CDR3 is 15 residues long. Trimming removed 6 bases from V and 5 bases from J; junction bases left unmatched: 6. Germline V lookup: CDR1 LNHNV, CDR2 YYDKDF (reference sequence). In DNA form, the CDR3 reads TGTGCCACCAGGGCGACAGGGGGCTTTACCGGGGAGCTGTTTTTT. This translates into CATRATGGFTGELFF.

This clonotype has ten or more counts. The chain couples TRBV19 to TRBJ1-3, with a possible D match to TRBD1 (6 bases). Germline CDR1 reads LNHDA; CDR2 reads SQIVND (reference sequence). The CDR3 is made up of 14 amino acids. Deletions cut 5 bases from V and 5 bases from J, with 13 bases between. CDR3 nucleotides: TGTGCCAGTAGTGGACCGACAGGCCGAAACACCATATATTTT. Amino acids: CASSGPTGRNTIYF.

The rearrangement uses TRBV10-3 and TRBJ1-3, with D possibly being TRBD1 (6 bases). The CDR3 sequence is 12 residues long. Germline CDR1 ENHRY, CDR2 SYGVKD. Trimming took off 10 bases at V and 4 bases at J, with 11 bases between the two ends. The CDR3 reads CASGGLGNTIYF. Here the CDR3 DNA reads TGTGCCAGCGGGGGCCTCGGAAACACCATATATTTT.

At least ten counts were recorded for this clonotype. This rearrangement joins TRBV19 to TRBJ1-1; the D is unclear. The CDR3 length is 14 residues. CDR1 and CDR2 from the germline V gene are LNHDA and SQIVND (reference sequence). Trimming shortened V by 5 bases and J by 3 bases, and 13 bases separated the two germline ends. CDR3: CASSGPIDYTEAFF. The CDR3 coding sequence is TGTGCCAGTAGTGGCCCGATAGATTACACTGAAGCTTTCTTT.

This clonotype was recorded at least ten times. At one of its ends the junction is not consistent with the germline gene, which may arise from a read error. The chain couples TRBV7-9 to TRBJ2-6, with D uncertain. Per the germline V gene, CDR1 is SEHNR and CDR2 is FQNEAQ (reference sequence). This CDR3 has 15 amino acids. CDR3 coding DNA: TGTGCCAGCATTCCCCAGATCTCTGGGACCAACGTCCTGACTTTC. Its protein product is CASIPQISGTNVLTF.

The table lists this clonotype with a few counts. This rearrangement joins TRBV11-1 to TRBJ1-4; D not certain. The germline V gene encodes CDR1 SGHAT and CDR2 FQDESV (reference sequence). Trimming cost V 6 bases and J 0 bases, with 14 bases left between them. The CDR3 consists of 16 residues. In DNA, the CDR3 is TGTGCCAGCAGAGAAGGGTTAGTTGCAACTAATGAAAAACTGTTTTTT. The encoded protein is CASREGLVATNEKLFF. Full variable domain (outside the CDR3, taken from reference TRBV11-1 and TRBJ1-4): EAEVAQSPRYKITEKSQAVAFWCDPISGHATLYWYRQILGQGPELLVQFQDESVVDDSQLPKDRFSAERLKGVDSTLKIQPAELGDSAMYLCASREGLVATNEKLFFGSGTQLSVL.

This clonotype occurred many times. This chain uses TRBV25-1 with TRBJ2-7; 10 nucleotides match TRBD1. The germline gives CDR1 MGHDK, CDR2 SYGVNS. With V trimmed by 1 base and J by 2 bases, 8 bases remained unmatched. CDR3 length equals 17 residues. The CDR3 loop is CASSESQGQGKAYEQYF. CDR3 in DNA: TGTGCCAGCAGTGAATCACAGGGACAGGGGAAAGCCTACGAGCAGTACTTC.

This clonotype was recorded many times. The chain uses TRBV11-2 and TRBJ1-2, with D perhaps matching TRBD1 (5 bases). CDR3 length equals 13 residues. Trimming stripped 5 bases from V and 8 bases from J, with 15 bases between. Germline CDR1 SGHAT, CDR2 FQNNGV. CDR3 coding DNA: TGTGCCAGCAGCATGCGTCAGGGCTACGGCTACACCTTC. Amino acid sequence: CASSMRQGYGYTF. The variable domain in full, with the rest retrieved from reference TRBV11-2 and TRBJ1-2, is EAGVAQSPRYKIIEKRQSVAFWCNPISGHATLYWYQQILGQGPKLLIQFQNNGVVDDSQLPKDRFSAERLKGVDSTLKIQPAKLEDSAVYLCASSMRQGYGYTFGSGTRLTVV.

The chain employs TRBV4-2 and TRBJ1-4, with D tentatively TRBD1 (6 bases). Germline V gene sequence: CDR1 LGHNA, CDR2 YNFKEQ. V shed 5 bases and J shed 7 bases, with 17 bases lying between them. The CDR3 runs to 15 residues. The CDR3 sequence: CASSLEAGVGEKLFF. The CDR3 DNA sequence: TGTGCCAGCAGCTTAGAGGCAGGGGTCGGTGAAAAACTGTTTTTT.

At least ten counts were recorded for this clonotype. The junction and the germline gene differ at one end; a read error may be behind it. The V and J genes are TRBV7-7 and TRBJ2-1, with D uncertain. Germline V gene sequence: CDR1 SSHAT, CDR2 FNYEAQ (reference sequence). The CDR3 loop spans 13 amino acids. In DNA, the CDR3 is TGTGCTAGCAGCTTAGACTCGGACAATGAGCAGTTCTTC. Translation: CASSLDSDNEQFF.

This clonotype turned up a few times. The rearrangement joins TRBV12-5 to TRBJ1-5; no definite D call. Trimming shortened V by 1 base and J by 5 bases, and 6 bases separated the two germline ends. The germline gives CDR1 LGHNT, CDR2 FRNRAP. CDR3 length: 13 residues. CDR3 residues: CASGLDQYQPQHF. The CDR3 nucleotides are TGTGCTAGTGGTTTGGATCAATATCAGCCCCAGCATTTT.

A remark on this clonotype: The junction differs from germline at one of its ends, possibly a read error. The J gene is TRBJ2-1, the V gene TRBV24-1; tentatively, D is TRBD2 (6 bases). The CDR3 totals 13 residues. Germline-derived CDR1 and CDR2 are KGHDR and SFDVKD. DNA of the CDR3: TGTGCCACCAGTGGAGTAGGCGGGAATGGGCAGTTCTTC. Protein sequence: CATSGVGGNGQFF.

This clonotype was recorded a few times. This could be a read error, since a much larger clone is one nucleotide away. The rearrangement uses TRBV6-1 and TRBJ1-2; 8 bases fit TRBD1. Germline V gene sequence: CDR1 MNHNS, CDR2 SASEGT. The CDR3 is 14 residues long. The V gene end was trimmed by 4 bases and the J gene end by 2 bases; junction bases not matched to a gene: 3. Here the CDR3 reads CASSGQGANYGYTF. The CDR3 DNA reads as TGTGCCAGCAGTGGTCAGGGGGCAAACTATGGCTACACCTTC.